This T cell receptor beta chain stems from a study of response to subunit inactivated influenza vaccine. With 4 bases clipped from V and 1 base from J, the junction kept 20 bases outside the gene matches. CDR1 and CDR2 from the germline V gene are SGHAT and FQDESV (reference sequence). CDR3 length: 20 amino acids. This clonotype was observed a handful of times. The antigen is not known. TCRdb re-analysed the RT-PCR reads in MiXCR, keeping a single row per CDR3 protein. Among under 950,000 distinct CDR3 sequences, around 20% were seen once, and the ten largest hold 10%. Study findings and constraints: A suggestion made by the authors is that each seasonal influenza vaccination recruits few new T cells.

The clonotype originates from a man between 50 and 59 years old who received an inactivated influenza vaccine. Here the sequenced sample was PBMCs from blood, taken 5 to 6 days after vaccination. The V call is TRBV11-1, the J call TRBJ2-7, with 9 bases matching TRBD1. The CDR3 sequence: CASSSAPGQGRSSMSYEQYF. The CDR3 DNA sequence: TGTGCCAGCAGCTCAGCGCCCGGACAGGGGAGGAGTAGTATGTCCTACGAGCAGTACTTC.